The next 4 T cell receptor beta chains were all read from a single sample in a study of shared clonotypes between healthy human individuals. Here immunoSEQ multiplex PCR was the method, and the copy in TCRdb shows in-frame clones only, minus some. The data hold around 320,000 clones, with around 87% observed a single time. Input material: memory CD8+ T cells sorted from blood. Subset noted: CD45RO+ cells pooled with CCR7-negative TemRA cells. These receptor sequences come from a man aged 18 to 35 in good health.

The rearrangement uses TRBV5-4 and TRBJ1-1; perhaps TRBD1 as D (6 bases). CDR3 size: 13 residues. Trimming took off 9 bases at V and 0 bases at J, with 12 bases between the two ends. CDR1 and CDR2 (germline): SGHNT, YYREEE (reference sequence). CDR3 in amino acids: CATQGPMNTEAFF. Written as DNA, the CDR3 is TGTGCCACCCAGGGGCCAATGAACACTGAAGCTTTCTTT.

In its sample, this clone was seen once. V and J are TRBV28 and TRBJ1-5; D call uncertain. Germline V gene sequence: CDR1 MDHEN, CDR2 SYDVKM. There are 14 residues in the CDR3. Trimming removed 2 bases from V and 0 bases from J, with 5 bases in between. The CDR3 loop is CASSLIYSNQPQHF. The CDR3 nucleotides are TGTGCCAGCAGTTTAATTTATAGCAATCAGCCCCAGCATTTT.

This CDR3 is CASSSGGVNYGYTF. The CDR3 DNA follows: TGTGCCAGCAGCTCCGGGGGAGTAAACTATGGCTACACCTTC. The V gene is TRBV6-6, the J gene TRBJ1-2; D is perhaps TRBD1 (5 bases). This CDR3 has 14 amino acids. Germline loops: CDR1 MNHNY, CDR2 SVGAGI (reference sequence). V gave up 6 bases and J gave up 2 bases, with 13 bases separating them.

The CDR3 protein is CASSEAGARYRGEKLFF. The DNA of the CDR3 is TGTGCCAGCAGTGAAGCAGGGGCTCGTTACCGGGGTGAAAAACTGTTTTTT. The genes are TRBV2 and TRBJ1-4; the D gene is possibly TRBD1 (5 bases). The germline V gene encodes CDR1 SNHLY and CDR2 FYNNEI. The CDR3 is 17 amino acids. Trimming took off 0 bases at V and 7 bases at J, with 18 bases between the two ends.